This TCR beta chain was recovered during a study of blood T cell repertoires in COVID-19. At the level of the study: The United States, Italy and Spain provided the acute and convalescent COVID-19 samples. Sources were T cells, B-cell-depleted T cells, or PBMCs; the material itself was cDNA or gDNA.

This CDR3 region has 14 residues. Deletions cut 0 bases from V and 7 bases from J, with 13 bases between. Germline V gene sequence: CDR1 SGDLS, CDR2 YYNGEE. The authors' processing: Nucleated cell number was recorded as an estimate derived from reference gene primer amplification. Assay used: immunoSEQ multiplex PCR; TCRdb lists only in-frame clones, some missing. V, J and clone size were drawn from that table, and D and trimming were deduced from the DNA. The sample records about 500,000 clones, approximately 89% being singletons. This clonotype was sampled from a man aged 18 to 30 with COVID-19, enrolled during active disease. The chain joins TRBV9 to TRBJ2-5; maybe TRBD2 (6 bases). What was sequenced was peripheral blood. The CDR3 DNA reads TGTGCCAGCAGCGTAGGGGACGGAGGGATGACCCAGTACTTC. It translates to CASSVGDGGMTQYF.